A single sample is the source of the 20 T cell receptor beta chains below, sequenced in a study of blood T cell repertoires in COVID-19. The protocol was immunoSEQ multiplex PCR, while the TCRdb copy is restricted to in-frame clones and leaves out a portion. The repertoire holds approximately 160,000 clones, with 80% to 90% as singletons. Sequenced sample: PBMCs or T cells enriched from blood (not recorded which). Every receptor here comes from a woman aged 45-65 years in a cohort exposed to, infected with or recovered from COVID-19 (not recorded which).

Only a few counts were recorded for this clone. This chain connects TRBV6-2 or TRBV6-3 to TRBJ1-6, with a possible D match to TRBD1 (5 bases). V shed 0 bases and J shed 15 bases, with 9 bases lying between them. Germline V lookup: CDR1 MNHEY, CDR2 SVGEGT. The CDR3 covers 12 residues. CDR3: CASSYSGLLLHF. DNA for the CDR3: TGTGCCAGCAGTTACTCGGGACTTCTCCTCCACTTT.

The V call is TRBV7-2, the J call TRBJ2-1; D possibly corresponds to TRBD2 (5 bases). Trimming took 5 bases from V and 5 from J, leaving 16 bases between them. Per the germline V gene, CDR1 is SGHTA and CDR2 is FQGNSA. CDR3 length: 15 amino acids. DNA for the CDR3: TGTGCCAGCAGCCCTAGCACGGCAGGCAACAATGAGCAGTTCTTC. Translated, it gives CASSPSTAGNNEQFF.

For this clone: The junction does not match germline at one end; this may be a read error. The chain joins TRBV15 to TRBJ1-4, with D perhaps TRBD1 (6 bases). The CDR3 is 11 amino acids. Germline loops: CDR1 LNHNV, CDR2 YYDKDF (reference sequence). The DNA of the CDR3 is TGTGCCACCAGCAATTGGAACAGGGCTGTTTTT. It yields the protein CATSNWNRAVF.

This clone was observed many times. Other DNA sequences within the sample encode an identical CDR3. The V gene is TRBV15, the J gene TRBJ2-2; D might be TRBD2 (6 bases). This CDR3 contains 16 residues. V lost 1 base and J 1 base, leaving 10 bases between the germline ends. Germline assignment: CDR1 LNHNV and CDR2 YYDKDF (reference sequence). CDR3 sequence reads: CATSRVRGQNTGELFF. DNA for the CDR3: TGTGCCACCAGCAGAGTGCGGGGCCAGAACACCGGGGAGCTGTTTTTT.

This clone has only one observation. V gene TRBV4-1 combines with J gene TRBJ1-6; 7 nucleotides line up with TRBD1. The length of the CDR3 is 17 residues. Germline CDR1 is MGHRA and CDR2 is YSYEKL. The trim removed 0 bases at V and 5 bases at J, leaving 7 bases unmatched. CDR3 nucleotides: TGCGCCAGCAGCCAAGATCCAGCCGGGACAGATAATTCACCCCTCCACTTT. It specifies CASSQDPAGTDNSPLHF.

The chain recombines TRBV5-1 with TRBJ2-1; D gene ambiguous. CDR3 length: 15 residues. V lost 0 bases to trimming and J lost 2 bases, with 9 bases between them. Per the germline V gene, CDR1 is SGHRS and CDR2 is YFSETQ. The CDR3 sequence is CASSLGPVTYNEQFF. In DNA, the CDR3 is TGCGCCAGCAGCTTGGGTCCGGTCACCTACAATGAGCAGTTCTTC.

The chain employs TRBV7-2 and TRBJ1-6; 7 positions match TRBD1. Looked up from germline, CDR1 is SGHTA and CDR2 is FQGNSA. CDR3 size: 13 residues. V shed 8 bases and J 7 bases; nucleotides not matched to a gene: 5. CDR3 coding DNA: TGTGCCAGCGGGACAGACTTAAATTCACCCCTCCACTTT. Protein sequence: CASGTDLNSPLHF.

In the case of this clone: An end of the junction differs from the germline gene, which may be a read error. The chain joins TRBV5-4 to TRBJ1-2, with TRBD1 as a possible D gene (6 bases). From germline, CDR1 is SGHNT and CDR2 YYREEE (reference sequence). The CDR3 extends over 14 amino acids. CDR3 DNA sequence: TGTGCCAGCAGTTTGGACAGAGCCAGCTATGGCTACACCTTC. Translated, it gives CASSLDRASYGYTF.

This clone has only a few counts. The chain has TRBV5-1 and TRBJ1-6; D is ambiguous. Germline V gene sequence: CDR1 SGHRS, CDR2 YFSETQ. CDR3 length: 13 amino acids. Trimming left V 5 bases short and J 6 bases short, with 9 bases between. CDR3 loop: CASREPGNSPLHF. CDR3 DNA: TGCGCCAGCAGGGAGCCGGGTAATTCACCCCTCCACTTT.

The chain is built from TRBV19 and TRBJ2-4, with D possibly being TRBD2 (6 bases). In germline, CDR1 is LNHDA, CDR2 SQIVND (reference sequence). The CDR3 runs 15 residues. V was clipped by 4 bases and J by 7 bases, with 17 bases between them. The CDR3 region is CASSKTLGAGNIQYF. The CDR3 region has the DNA TGTGCCAGTAGTAAGACATTAGGGGCGGGGAACATTCAGTACTTC. The full variable domain, in which reference TRBV19 and TRBJ2-4 provide the parts outside the CDR3, is DGGITQSPKYLFRKEGQNVTLSCEQNLNHDAMYWYRQDPGQGLRLIYYSQIVNDFQKGDIAEGYSVSREKKESFPLTVTSAQKNPTAFYLCASSKTLGAGNIQYFGAGTRLSVL.

The chain carries TRBV28 and TRBJ1-5; D remains unclear. CDR3 size: 18 residues. Trimming removed 3 bases from V and 5 bases from J, with 23 bases in between. Germline V gene sequence: CDR1 MDHEN, CDR2 SYDVKM. DNA of the CDR3: TGTGCCAGCAGTTTTTCCCCCGGTTTCGGGTCAATGGATCAGCCCCAGCATTTT. It yields the protein CASSFSPGFGSMDQPQHF. Together with reference TRBV28 and TRBJ1-5, the CDR3 gives the full variable domain: DVKVTQSSRYLVKRTGEKVFLECVQDMDHENMFWYRQDPGLGLRLIYFSYDVKMKEKGDIPEGYSVSREKKERFSLILESASTNQTSMYLCASSFSPGFGSMDQPQHFGDGTRLSIL.

The chain has TRBV10-3 and TRBJ2-5, with TRBD1 identical over 8 bases. This CDR3 spans 15 amino acids. Looked up from germline, CDR1 is ENHRY and CDR2 is SYGVKD. V shed 6 bases and J 5 bases; nucleotides not matched to a gene: 11. The CDR3 region has the DNA TGTGCCATCAGGGCCTTCGGACAGGGCAGCGAGACCCAGTACTTC. This codes for CAIRAFGQGSETQYF.

The CDR3 DNA reads as TGTGCCAGCAGTGCCTCTAGCGGAGGCACAGATACGCAGTATTTT. This codes for CASSASSGGTDTQYF. This sequence joins TRBV27 and TRBJ2-3, with 7 bases matching TRBD2. The CDR3 covers 15 residues. The trim removed 5 bases at V and 1 base at J, leaving 6 bases unmatched. Germline lookup yields CDR1 MNHEY and CDR2 SMNVEV (reference sequence).

Here the CDR3 DNA reads TGTGCCAGCAGTTACCTGGAGACCCAGTACTTC. Translating it yields CASSYLETQYF. This chain uses TRBV6-2 or TRBV6-3 with TRBJ2-5; D is undetermined. Trimming left V 2 bases short and J 5 bases short, with 3 bases between. CDR1 MNHEY and CDR2 SVGEGT come from the germline V gene. The CDR3 is made up of 11 amino acids.

This chain uses TRBV28 with TRBJ1-2; D not certain. The CDR3 is made up of 14 amino acids. V was trimmed by 7 bases and J by 5 bases, leaving 17 bases between them. Germline V gene data show CDR1 as MDHEN and CDR2 as SYDVKM. The CDR3, as DNA: TGTGCCAGCACCGATACTGCGGGAGGGTATGGCTACACCTTC. This codes for CASTDTAGGYGYTF.

This chain uses TRBV27 with TRBJ2-5; tentatively, D is TRBD1 (6 bases). The CDR3 runs to 13 residues. Germline V gene sequence: CDR1 MNHEY, CDR2 SMNVEV (reference sequence). Trimming stripped 6 bases from V and 7 bases from J, with 15 bases between. The CDR3 reads CASRSRGVGTQYF. CDR3 in DNA: TGTGCCAGCAGAAGCAGGGGTGTTGGGACCCAGTACTTC.

J is TRBJ2-4 and V is TRBV14; D may be TRBD1 (6 bases). Germline lookup yields CDR1 SGHDN and CDR2 FVKESK. The CDR3 length is 19 residues. V was cut by 0 bases and J by 3 bases, with 21 bases left in between. The CDR3 DNA is TGTGCCAGCAGCCAAGATCCCCAGAACAGGGTTGTGGGCAAAAACATTCAGTACTTC. This gives the protein CASSQDPQNRVVGKNIQYF.

The chain recombines TRBV2 with TRBJ2-1, with 8 nucleotides matching TRBD1. The CDR3 spans 14 residues. Germline V gives CDR1 SNHLY, CDR2 FYNNEI. V shed 6 bases and J 9 bases; nucleotides not matched to a gene: 10. Here the CDR3 DNA reads TGTGCCAGCAGCCGGGACAGGAGAGGTGGTGAGCAGTTCTTC. It specifies CASSRDRRGGEQFF.

The chain carries TRBV9 and TRBJ1-2, with D hard to call. The CDR3 runs 15 residues. Trimming removed 1 base at V and 2 bases at J, with 12 bases between. CDR1 is SGDLS, CDR2 YYNGEE, per germline. This chain's CDR3 is CASSVSEGANYGYTF. The CDR3 DNA reads TGTGCCAGCAGCGTATCCGAGGGTGCAAACTATGGCTACACCTTC.

The V and J genes are TRBV20-1 and TRBJ2-7; tentatively, D is TRBD2 (6 bases). The CDR3 contains 13 residues. Trimming removed 3 bases at V and 7 bases at J, with 16 bases between. Germline CDR1 and CDR2: DFQATT and SNEGSKA (reference sequence). This chain's CDR3 is CSASSLDRGEQYF. CDR3 in DNA: TGCAGTGCTAGTAGCCTGGACCGGGGGGAGCAGTACTTC.